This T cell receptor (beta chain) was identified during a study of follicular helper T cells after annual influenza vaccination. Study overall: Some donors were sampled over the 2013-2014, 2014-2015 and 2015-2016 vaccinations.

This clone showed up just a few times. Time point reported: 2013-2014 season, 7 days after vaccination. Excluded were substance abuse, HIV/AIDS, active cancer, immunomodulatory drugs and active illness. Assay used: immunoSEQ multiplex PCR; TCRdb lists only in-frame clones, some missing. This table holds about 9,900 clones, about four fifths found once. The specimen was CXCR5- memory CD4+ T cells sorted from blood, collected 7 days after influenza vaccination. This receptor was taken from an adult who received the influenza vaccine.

The DNA of the CDR3 is TGTGCCAGCAGCAAGGGACCCGGCACAGATACGCAGTATTTT. It translates to CASSKGPGTDTQYF. This chain connects TRBV9 to TRBJ2-3, with D possibly being TRBD1 or TRBD2 (5 bases each). CDR3 length: 14 amino acids. Trimming shortened V by 4 bases and J by 1 base, and 10 bases separated the two germline ends. Germline assignment: CDR1 SGDLS and CDR2 YYNGEE.